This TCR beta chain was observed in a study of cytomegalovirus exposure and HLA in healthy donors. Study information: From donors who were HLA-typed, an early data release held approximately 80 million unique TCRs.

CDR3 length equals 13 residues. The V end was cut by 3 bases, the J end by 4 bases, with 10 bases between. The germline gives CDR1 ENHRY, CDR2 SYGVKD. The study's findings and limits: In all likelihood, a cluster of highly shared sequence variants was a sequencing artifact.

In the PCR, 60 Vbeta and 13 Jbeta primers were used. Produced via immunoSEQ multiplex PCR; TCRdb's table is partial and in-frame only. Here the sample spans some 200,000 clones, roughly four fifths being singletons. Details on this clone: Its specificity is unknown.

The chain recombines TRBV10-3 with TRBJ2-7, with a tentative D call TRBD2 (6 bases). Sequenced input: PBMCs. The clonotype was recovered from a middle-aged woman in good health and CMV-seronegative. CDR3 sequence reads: CAISDDGLYEQYF. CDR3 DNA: TGTGCCATCAGTGACGACGGACTATACGAGCAGTACTTC.